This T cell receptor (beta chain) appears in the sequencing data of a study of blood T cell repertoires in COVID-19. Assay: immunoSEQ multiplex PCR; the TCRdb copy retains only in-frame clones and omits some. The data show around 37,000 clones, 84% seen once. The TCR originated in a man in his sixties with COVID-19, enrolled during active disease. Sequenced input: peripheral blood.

The CDR3, as DNA: TGTGCCAGCAGTCGGTCTGGAAACACCATATATTTT. Encoded protein: CASSRSGNTIYF. The chain uses TRBV12-3 or TRBV12-4 and TRBJ1-3; D not resolved. Trimming removed 5 bases at V and 1 base at J, with 3 bases between. CDR3 length: 12 residues.